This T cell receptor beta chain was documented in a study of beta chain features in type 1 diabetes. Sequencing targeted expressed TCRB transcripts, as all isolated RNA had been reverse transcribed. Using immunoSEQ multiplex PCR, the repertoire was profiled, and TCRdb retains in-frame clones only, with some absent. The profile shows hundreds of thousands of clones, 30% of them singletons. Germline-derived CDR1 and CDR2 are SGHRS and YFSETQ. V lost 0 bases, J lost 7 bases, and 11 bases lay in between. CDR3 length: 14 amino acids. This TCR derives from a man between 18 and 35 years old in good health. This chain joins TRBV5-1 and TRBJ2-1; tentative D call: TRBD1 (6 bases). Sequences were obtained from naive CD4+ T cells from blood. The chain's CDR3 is CASSLGSGENEQFF. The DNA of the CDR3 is TGCGCCAGCAGCTTGGGTTCAGGGGAAAATGAGCAGTTCTTC.